This TCR beta chain was observed in a study of cytomegalovirus exposure and HLA in healthy donors (dated by TCRdb to about 2017). Turning to the overall study: An earlier analysis of several hundred of the donors reported 250 to 300 Gb of sequence data and 120 million or so unique TCR beta sequences from about 200 million T cells. Four to six DR-DQ haplotypes were handled as single units for association and clustering, since linkage in the cohort was strong. The genetic ancestry cluster associated with self-reported Caucasian donors included roughly 84% of the roughly 400 genotyped donors. Across approximately 400 genotyped donors of the cohort, an average of roughly 250,000 unique TCR beta nucleotide sequences per donor were sequenced, and 15% to 20% of those sequences were non-productive. In an earlier analysis of roughly 580 of the donors, high-throughput TCR beta sequencing was used to judge whether each TCR beta V gene segment behaved as functional or pseudogenic. About 300 gigabases of sequencing data and roughly 90 million unique TCR sequences were included in an early release covering roughly 700 HLA-typed donors. The aim of the study was to test whether cataloging public T cell receptors could identify signatures of past pathogen exposure. Every repertoire in the discovery cohort had been generated on one and the same sequencing platform. The study combined high-throughput TCR immunosequencing, statistical association of individual TCRs with disease status, and machine learning to predict cytomegalovirus infection status. In addition to the first cohort of roughly 700 subjects, a separate validation cohort of approximately 130 different subjects was used. The study used immunosequencing to profile the T cell repertoires of around 600 subjects and linked those repertoires to cytomegalovirus serostatus. In a later genetic analysis, genome-wide SNP genotypes for about three fifths of the roughly 670 donors were used, and that subset was treated as a discovery cohort. Donor age, sex, ethnicity and CMV serostatus were compiled alongside the repertoire data. HLA typing covered class I and class II loci at four-digit resolution. Rather than using new phenotypic data, the later analysis identified candidate immune exposures from TCR beta sequences and from how often those sequences occurred across donors. A later analysis re-examined previously published TCR beta repertoires from about 670 donors and added high-resolution HLA genotyping to investigate patterns of TCR occurrence. The number of typed donors differed by locus: 629-630 for A, B, C, DRB1 and DQB1; approximately 530 for DQA1; 606 for DPA1; and some 470 for DPB1. Results the study describes overall, beyond this receptor: Linkage disequilibrium might explain the correlated functional status among segregating V segments, but an unknown experimental factor could not be ruled out. The classifier was reported to diagnose cytomegalovirus status with high specificity and sensitivity in both the original cohort and the validation cohort. Specific HLA alleles were associated with 15,000 to 20,000 TCR beta sequences at a false discovery rate of 0.05 in a later analysis. Because HLA typing was unavailable for some donors at each locus, only the typed subset was used in association tests. It was suggested by the authors that the approach could potentially be generalized to other disease states and immunological phenotypes. Some IMGT-functional V segments, including TRBV6-2 and TRBV6-3, could not be told apart with the 87-base-pair reads, so those segments were excluded. A further reported finding was that TCR beta sequences accurately predicted the HLA-A and HLA-B alleles for most subjects in the first cohort. The cohort was sequenced for TCR beta chains only, and without alpha or paired-chain data the features that could be detected were limited. Because counts were too low, under 20 rarely observed V segments, including chromosome 9 orphons, were left out of the earlier analysis of roughly 600 of the donors. Immune exposure information for the cohort was limited to CMV serostatus. Presence/absence analyses assumed roughly uniform sequencing depth across donors, an assumption that may not hold. Compared with equally common non-associated chains, HLA-associated TCR beta chains in a later analysis were more clonally expanded and had lower generation probabilities. Across donors, most TCR sequences were observed very rarely, whereas some public TCRs were present in many individuals. In a later analysis, TCR association rates were found to vary across HLA loci, with the most associated TCRs seen for DRB1 alleles and the fewest for HLA-C alleles. A later genetic analysis reported fewer N-insertions in productive TCRs among donors in an Asian-associated ancestry cluster than the roughly 720-donor mean. In a later genetic analysis, a missense DCLRE1C variant was associated with V-gene and J-gene trimming of TCR beta chains, and the association was replicated in an independent cohort. A total of fewer than 200 TCR beta chains were listed by the study as associated with cytomegalovirus. Most CMV-associated TCR beta chains appeared to be HLA-restricted in a later analysis, and the HLA associations seemed to be driven largely by CMV exposure. An earlier analysis of 587 of the donors showed that most TCR beta V segments appeared in productive rearrangements either about 90% or about 30% of the time, which broadly matched IMGT annotations. Strong co-occurrence of HLA alleles, especially DR and DQ, made assigning TCR associations to individual alleles difficult. A few of the identified cytomegalovirus-associated TCR beta chains were confirmed in vitro to be specific for cytomegalovirus antigens. In a later analysis, several top co-occurrence clusters were reported to appear linked to parvovirus B19, influenza, CMV and Epstein-Barr virus. A cluster of highly shared sequence variants was judged likely to be a technical artifact of the sequencing pipeline.

Library preparation used the immunoSEQ multiplex PCR assay. For the multiplex PCR, a mixture combining 60 forward primers for TCR Vbeta segments and 13 reverse primers for TCR Jbeta segments was used. A multiplex PCR assay on genomic DNA amplified the CDR3 region of rearranged TCR beta genes. Amplified TCR beta libraries were sequenced as 87-base-pair reads on the Illumina HiSeq System. In the original analysis: Across the 700 or so repertoires, a later analysis counted 75 million to 90 million unique TCR beta chains, 8.5 million to 12 million of which were shared by at least two donors. To remove PCR and sequencing errors, raw reads were error-corrected and collapsed into unique sequences using a nearest-neighbor algorithm that merged closely related sequences. CDR3 sequences were aligned to IMGT reference sequences to assign V, D and J gene segments. For a sequence to be retained, at least a six-nucleotide match to both a V gene segment and a J gene segment was required. A rearrangement counted as productive if the CDR3 had no stop codons and remained in frame with V and J, and every other rearrangement counted as non-productive. Following IMGT convention, CDR3 was defined as the stretch from the second conserved V-encoded cysteine to the conserved J-encoded phenylalanine. In an earlier analysis of around 540 of the donors, sequences lacking an unambiguous match to a single V gene segment were excluded. An earlier analysis of 587 of the donors called V segments functional above 56.7% productive rearrangements and segregating when the between-donor standard deviation exceeded 5%. A statistical classification framework was built for diagnosing cytomegalovirus status from the catalog of TCR beta chain sequences. In a later analysis, V and J genes were assigned by comparing TCR nucleotide sequences against IMGT/GENE-DB human TR gene sequences. The TCRdist pipeline was used in a later analysis to assign CDR3 sequences and most-parsimonious VDJ recombination scenarios. A later analysis defined each TCR beta chain by its CDR3 amino acid sequence plus V-gene family, and excluded reads lacking a unique V-gene family. A later analysis removed 592 highly shared, low-generation-probability nucleotide sequences to deal with suspected cross-contamination and a sequencing artifact. In a later analysis, a clonal expansion index for each public chain was calculated from normalized within-repertoire ranks of inferred template counts. In a later analysis, generation probabilities were computed using a VDJ recombination model fitted to out-of-frame rearrangements, and the results were checked against IGoR. In a later analysis, hypergeometric tests were used to score TCR-TCR, TCR-HLA and TCR-CMV co-occurrence, with a repertoire-size bias correction applied to TCR pairs. A later analysis estimated false discovery rates by permuting HLA or CMV assignments 20 times. A later analysis grouped co-occurring TCRs with DBSCAN, adding TCRdist sequence similarity when clustering within HLA-allele-positive subsets. Co-occurrence clustering excluded repertoires with fewer than 30,000 or more than 120,000 public chains, plus five with anomalous nucleotide sharing. Drawn from immuneACCESS, this table holds only the in-frame rearrangements with V and J called that TCRdb kept. Clones are partly lost; checked studies trace under half to an unresolved V gene and leave the rest unexplained. The DNA was the basis for D and trimming; V, J and clone size are from that table. This sample comprises roughly 150,000 clones, more than 80% of them detected only once. The ten largest clones take up 2% to 3% of the sample.

The cohort comprised under 700 healthy bone marrow donors. All cohort members were sampled while nominally healthy, although unrecorded immune exposures were likely present. The donor was CMV seronegative and was included in the group of about 400 seronegative cohort members. A peripheral blood sample was provided by each donor, and peripheral blood mononuclear cells were used for TCR beta sequencing. Genomic DNA was extracted from the blood cell samples with the Qiagen DNeasy Blood Extraction Kit. With respect to this clone: Its antigen is currently not known. Qualities for individual bases were not recorded, and no much larger clone is one base off.

Germline trimming amounts to 4 bases on V and 2 bases on J, with 3 as the count of junction bases outside the gene matches. Inclusive of the bounding cysteine and phenylalanine, the CDR3 is 14 residues long. Only CDR3 DNA is held: 42 bases, read in frame from base 1. For CDR1 and CDR2, the germline V gene lists LGHNA and YSLEER. The TCR was taken from a male donor in good health and CMV-seronegative. The V and J segments used are TRBV4-3 and TRBJ1-2, and TRBD1 aligns with 8 junction nucleotides. Source material: PBMCs. The CDR3 loop reads CASSRTGGNYGYTF. Read as DNA, the sequence is TGCGCCAGCAGCCGAACAGGGGGAAACTATGGCTACACCTTC.